A single T cell receptor beta chain is shown here with its context. Its specificity is unknown. The data belong to a study of OX40 agonist ivuxolimab in advanced cancers. Whole-study context: An anti-OX40 (CD134) antibody with agonistic activity, ivuxolimab, was administered to patients. Every 2 weeks, patients got intravenous ivuxolimab at one of six dose levels (0.01-10 mg/kg). Study results and caveats: Relative to CD4+ cells, CD8+ T cells on average had more expanded clones. Some patients who did not respond also had low normalized T-cell clonal expansion.

The V gene end was trimmed by 0 bases and the J gene end by 7 bases; junction bases not matched to a gene: 10. The CDR3 has 17 residues. Looked up from germline, CDR1 is SGHRS and CDR2 is YFSETQ. Produced via immunoSEQ multiplex PCR; TCRdb's table is partial and in-frame only. The sample lists about 51,000 clones; around 82% were seen once. This receptor was obtained from an adult with an advanced solid tumor such as melanoma, head and neck, liver or kidney cancer. The rearrangement joins TRBV5-1 to TRBJ2-1, with 10 bases matching TRBD2. This sample comprised CD4+ or CD8+ T cells sorted from blood, obtained in a trial of the OX40 agonist ivuxolimab. Here the CDR3 reads CASSLAVAGGNGNEQFF. The CDR3 DNA sequence: TGCGCCAGCAGCTTGGCGGTAGCGGGGGGCAACGGGAATGAGCAGTTCTTC.